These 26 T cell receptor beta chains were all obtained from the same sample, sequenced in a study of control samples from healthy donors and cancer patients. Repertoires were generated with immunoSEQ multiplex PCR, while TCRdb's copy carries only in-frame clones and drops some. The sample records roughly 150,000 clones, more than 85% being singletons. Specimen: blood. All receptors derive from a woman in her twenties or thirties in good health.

The CDR3 here is CATYQAGGYEQYF. DNA for the CDR3: TGTGCCACCTACCAGGCAGGGGGATACGAGCAGTACTTC. The chain combines TRBV28 with TRBJ2-7; 7 positions match TRBD1. The CDR3 is 13 amino acids. The germline CDR1 and CDR2 sequences are MDHEN and SYDVKM. Unmatched junction bases numbered 10, after V lost 10 bases and J lost 4 bases.

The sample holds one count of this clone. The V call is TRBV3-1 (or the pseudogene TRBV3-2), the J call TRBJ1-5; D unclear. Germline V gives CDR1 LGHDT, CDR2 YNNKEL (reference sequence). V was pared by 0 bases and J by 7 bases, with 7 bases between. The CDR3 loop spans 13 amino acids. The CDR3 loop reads CASSQDKTQPQHF. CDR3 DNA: TGTGCCAGCAGCCAAGATAAGACACAGCCCCAGCATTTT.

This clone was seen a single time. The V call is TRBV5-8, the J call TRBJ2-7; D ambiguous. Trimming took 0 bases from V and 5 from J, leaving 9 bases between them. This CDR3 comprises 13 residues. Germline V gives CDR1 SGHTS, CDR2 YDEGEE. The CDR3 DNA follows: TGTGCCAGCAGCTTGGGCTACAAAAACGAGCAGTACTTC. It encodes CASSLGYKNEQYF.

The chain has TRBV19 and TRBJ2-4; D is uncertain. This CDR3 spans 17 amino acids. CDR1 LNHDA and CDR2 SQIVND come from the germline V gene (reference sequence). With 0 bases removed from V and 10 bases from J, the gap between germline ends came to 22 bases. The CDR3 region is CASSIDLLGPVMGIQYF. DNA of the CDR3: TGTGCCAGTAGTATAGACCTTCTAGGGCCCGTAATGGGAATTCAGTACTTC.

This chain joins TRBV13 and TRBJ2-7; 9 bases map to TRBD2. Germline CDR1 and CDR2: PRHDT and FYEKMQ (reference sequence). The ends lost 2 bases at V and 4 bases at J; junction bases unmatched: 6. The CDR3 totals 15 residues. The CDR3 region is CASSLFGGRGYEQYF. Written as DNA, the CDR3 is TGTGCCAGCAGCTTATTTGGCGGGAGGGGGTACGAGCAGTACTTC.

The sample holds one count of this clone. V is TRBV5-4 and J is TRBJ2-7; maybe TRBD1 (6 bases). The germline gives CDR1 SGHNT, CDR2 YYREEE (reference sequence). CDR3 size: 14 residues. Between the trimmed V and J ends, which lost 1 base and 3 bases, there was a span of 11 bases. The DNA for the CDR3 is TGTGCCAGCAGCTTGAAACAGGGAGTCTACGAGCAGTACTTC. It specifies CASSLKQGVYEQYF.

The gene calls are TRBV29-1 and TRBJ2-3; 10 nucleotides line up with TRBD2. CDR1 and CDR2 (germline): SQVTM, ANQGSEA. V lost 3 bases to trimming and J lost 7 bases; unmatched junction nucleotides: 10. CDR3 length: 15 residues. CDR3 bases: TGCAGCGTTGACAAAGCGGGAGGGCTCACGAATACGCAGTATTTT. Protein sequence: CSVDKAGGLTNTQYF.

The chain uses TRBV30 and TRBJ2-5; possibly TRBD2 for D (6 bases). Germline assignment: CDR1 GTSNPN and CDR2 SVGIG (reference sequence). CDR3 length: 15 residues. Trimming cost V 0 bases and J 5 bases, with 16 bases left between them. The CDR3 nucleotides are TGTGCCTGGAGTGTACGGCAGGAGGAGGGGGAGACCCAGTACTTC. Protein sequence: CAWSVRQEEGETQYF.

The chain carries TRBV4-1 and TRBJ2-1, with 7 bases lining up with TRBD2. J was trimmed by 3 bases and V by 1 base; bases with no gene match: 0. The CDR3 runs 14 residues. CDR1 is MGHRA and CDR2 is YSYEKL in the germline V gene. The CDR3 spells CASSQGTSYNEQFF. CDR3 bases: TGCGCCAGCAGCCAAGGGACTAGCTACAATGAGCAGTTCTTC.

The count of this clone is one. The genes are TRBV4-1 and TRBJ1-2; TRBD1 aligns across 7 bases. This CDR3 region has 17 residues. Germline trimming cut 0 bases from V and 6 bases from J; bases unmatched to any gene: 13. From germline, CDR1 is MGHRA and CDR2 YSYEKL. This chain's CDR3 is CASSQDPLDRGRNGYTF. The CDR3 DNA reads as TGCGCCAGCAGCCAAGATCCCCTAGATAGGGGGCGAAATGGCTACACCTTC.

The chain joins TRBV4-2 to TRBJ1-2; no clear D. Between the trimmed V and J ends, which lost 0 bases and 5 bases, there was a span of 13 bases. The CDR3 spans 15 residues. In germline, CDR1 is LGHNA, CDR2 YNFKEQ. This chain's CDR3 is CASSQDRPRPYGYTF. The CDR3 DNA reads TGTGCCAGCAGCCAAGACCGGCCCCGCCCATATGGCTACACCTTC.

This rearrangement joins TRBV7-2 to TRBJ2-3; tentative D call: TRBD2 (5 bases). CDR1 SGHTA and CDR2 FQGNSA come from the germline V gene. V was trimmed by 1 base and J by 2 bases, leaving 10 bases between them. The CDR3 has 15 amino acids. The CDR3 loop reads CASSLEAVNTDTQYF. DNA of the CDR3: TGTGCCAGCAGCTTAGAAGCGGTAAACACAGATACGCAGTATTTT. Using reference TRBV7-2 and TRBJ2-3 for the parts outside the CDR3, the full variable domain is GAGVSQSPSNKVTEKGKDVELRCDPISGHTALYWYRQSLGQGLEFLIYFQGNSAPDKSGLPSDRFSAERTGGSVSTLTIQRTQQEDSAVYLCASSLEAVNTDTQYFGPGTRLTVL.

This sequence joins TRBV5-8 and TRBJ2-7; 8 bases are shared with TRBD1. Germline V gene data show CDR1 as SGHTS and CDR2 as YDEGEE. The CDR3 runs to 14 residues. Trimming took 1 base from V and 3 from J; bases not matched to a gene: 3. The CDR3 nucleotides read TGTGCCAGCAGCTTGTTGGGACAGGACTACGAGCAGTACTTC. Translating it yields CASSLLGQDYEQYF.

For the CDR3, the DNA is TGTGCCAGCAGCCAAGTTTCTAGGACTGGCACAGATACGCAGTATTTT. Its protein product is CASSQVSRTGTDTQYF. The genes are TRBV4-2 and TRBJ2-3; D perhaps matches TRBD2 (5 bases). The V end was cut by 1 base, the J end by 1 base, with 12 bases between. The germline CDR1 and CDR2 sequences are LGHNA and YNFKEQ. The CDR3 runs 16 residues.

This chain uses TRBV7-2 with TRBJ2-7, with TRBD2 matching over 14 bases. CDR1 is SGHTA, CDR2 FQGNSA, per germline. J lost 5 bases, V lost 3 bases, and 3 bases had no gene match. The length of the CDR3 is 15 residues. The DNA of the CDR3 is TGTGCCAGCAGCTTGACTAGCGGGAGGGCAAACGAGCAGTACTTC. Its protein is CASSLTSGRANEQYF.

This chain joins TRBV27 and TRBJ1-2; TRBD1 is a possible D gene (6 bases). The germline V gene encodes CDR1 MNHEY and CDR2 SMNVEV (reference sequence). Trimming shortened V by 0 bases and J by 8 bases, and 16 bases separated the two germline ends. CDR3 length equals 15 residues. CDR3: CASSLSLTGLEGYTF. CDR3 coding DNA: TGTGCCAGCAGTTTATCGTTGACAGGCCTCGAAGGCTACACCTTC.

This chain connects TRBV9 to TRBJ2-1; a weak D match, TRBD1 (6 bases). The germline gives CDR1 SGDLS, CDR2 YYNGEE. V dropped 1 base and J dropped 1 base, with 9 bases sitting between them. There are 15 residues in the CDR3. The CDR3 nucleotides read TGTGCCAGCAGCGTACTGGGGGCGTCCTACAATGAGCAGTTCTTC. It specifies CASSVLGASYNEQFF.

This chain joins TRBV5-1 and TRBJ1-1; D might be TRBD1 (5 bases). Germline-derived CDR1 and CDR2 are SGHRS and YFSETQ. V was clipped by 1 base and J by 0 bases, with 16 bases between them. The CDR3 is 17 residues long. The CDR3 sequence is CASSLTAGRSLNTEAFF. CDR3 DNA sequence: TGCGCCAGCAGCTTGACGGCAGGGAGGTCATTGAACACTGAAGCTTTCTTT.

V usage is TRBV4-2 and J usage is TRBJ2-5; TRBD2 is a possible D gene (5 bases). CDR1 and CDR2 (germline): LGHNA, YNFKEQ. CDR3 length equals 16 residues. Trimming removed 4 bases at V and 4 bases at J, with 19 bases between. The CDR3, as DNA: TGTGCCAGCAGCCCTCGACCCCCCAGCGGATCAGAGACCCAGTACTTC. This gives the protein CASSPRPPSGSETQYF.

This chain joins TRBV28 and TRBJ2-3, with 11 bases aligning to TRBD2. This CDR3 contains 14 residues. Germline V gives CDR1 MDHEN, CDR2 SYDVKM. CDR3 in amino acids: CTSSGTSGKDTQYF. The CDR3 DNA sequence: TGTACCTCATCCGGGACTAGCGGAAAAGATACGCAGTATTTT.

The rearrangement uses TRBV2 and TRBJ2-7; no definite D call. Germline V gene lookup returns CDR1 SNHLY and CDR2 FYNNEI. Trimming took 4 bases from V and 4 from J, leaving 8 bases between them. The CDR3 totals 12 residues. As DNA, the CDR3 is TGTGCCAGCAGTGTGGCGGAATACGAGCAGTACTTC. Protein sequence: CASSVAEYEQYF.

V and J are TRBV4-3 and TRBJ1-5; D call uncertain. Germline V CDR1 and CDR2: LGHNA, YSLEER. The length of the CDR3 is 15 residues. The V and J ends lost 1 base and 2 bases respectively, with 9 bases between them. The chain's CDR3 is CASSQGIRGNQPQHF. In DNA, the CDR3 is TGCGCCAGCAGCCAAGGGATAAGGGGCAATCAGCCCCAGCATTTT.

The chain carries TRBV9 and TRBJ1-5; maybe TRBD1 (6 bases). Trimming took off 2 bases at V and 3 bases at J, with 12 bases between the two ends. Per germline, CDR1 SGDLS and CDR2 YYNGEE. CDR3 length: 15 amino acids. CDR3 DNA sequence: TGTGCCAGCAGCGTCTCGGGGGCAGTCAATCAGCCCCAGCATTTT. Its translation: CASSVSGAVNQPQHF.

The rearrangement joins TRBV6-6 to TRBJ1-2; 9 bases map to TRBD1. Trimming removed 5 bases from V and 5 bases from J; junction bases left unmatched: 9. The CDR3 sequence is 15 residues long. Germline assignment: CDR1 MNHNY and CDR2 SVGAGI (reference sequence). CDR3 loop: CASSSGTGIWYGYTF. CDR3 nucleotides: TGTGCCAGCAGTAGCGGGACAGGGATTTGGTATGGCTACACCTTC.

The chain's CDR3 is CASSQATGSVTSNQPQHF. For the CDR3, the DNA is TGTGCCAGCAGCCAAGCCACGGGGTCAGTAACCAGCAATCAGCCCCAGCATTTT. This rearrangement joins TRBV4-2 to TRBJ1-5; no definite D call. The CDR3 consists of 18 residues. The V end lost 1 base, the J end lost 1 base, and 17 bases lay between the germline ends. Per the germline V gene, CDR1 is LGHNA and CDR2 is YNFKEQ.

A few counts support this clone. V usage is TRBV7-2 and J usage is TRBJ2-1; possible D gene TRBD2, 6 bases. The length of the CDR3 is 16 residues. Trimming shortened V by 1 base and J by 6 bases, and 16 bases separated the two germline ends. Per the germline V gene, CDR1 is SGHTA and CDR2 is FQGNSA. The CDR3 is CASSLVAGTQSNEQFF. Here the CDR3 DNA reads TGTGCCAGCAGCTTAGTGGCGGGAACCCAGAGCAATGAGCAGTTCTTC.